One sample yielded the 22 T cell receptor beta chains listed below, sequenced in a study of cytotoxic CD8 clonotypes in ibrutinib-treated CLL. Method: immunoSEQ multiplex PCR; TCRdb's copy keeps in-frame clones and lacks some. This table has under 150,000 clones, 65% to 85% appearing once. The sequences come from PBMCs, collected after 36 months of ibrutinib treatment. Source of these receptors: a human donor with chronic lymphocytic leukemia.

This sequence joins TRBV6-5 and TRBJ1-2; possibly TRBD1 for D (5 bases). Germline lookup yields CDR1 MNHEY and CDR2 SVGAGI. The V and J ends lost 2 bases and 13 bases respectively, with 11 bases between them. CDR3 length equals 11 residues. Here the CDR3 reads CASSYMGQATF. In DNA, the CDR3 is TGTGCCAGCAGTTACATGGGGCAGGCCACCTTC.

The sample holds one count of this clone. The chain carries TRBV7-3 and TRBJ2-3; D is undetermined. From germline, CDR1 is SGHTA and CDR2 FQGTGA. This CDR3 is 13 amino acids long. V lost 5 bases and J 3 bases, leaving 9 bases between the germline ends. CDR3 amino acids: CASSGWGTDTQYF. CDR3 DNA sequence: TGTGCCAGCAGCGGGTGGGGAACAGATACGCAGTATTTT.

V is TRBV9 and J is TRBJ2-7; 9 bases fit TRBD1. Losses at the gene ends were 4 bases for V and 3 bases for J; bases not matched to a gene: 8. CDR3 length equals 15 residues. Germline CDR1 is SGDLS and CDR2 is YYNGEE. CDR3 loop: CASSLSEGQGYEQYF. As DNA, the CDR3 is TGTGCCAGCAGCTTGTCGGAGGGACAGGGCTACGAGCAGTACTTC. Supplemented by reference TRBV9 and TRBJ2-7, the full variable domain reads DSGVTQTPKHLITATGQRVTLRCSPRSGDLSVYWYQQSLDQGLQFLIQYYNGEERAKGNILERFSAQQFPDLHSELNLSSLELGDSALYFCASSLSEGQGYEQYFGPGTRLTVT.

The rearrangement links TRBV18 to TRBJ1-4; maybe TRBD1 (5 bases). This CDR3 has 14 amino acids. The germline V gene has CDR1 KGHSH and CDR2 LQKENI. V gave up 3 bases and J gave up 8 bases, with 13 bases separating them. In nucleotides, the CDR3 is TGTGCCAGCTCACCGAAGGGACTATGGGAAAAACTGTTTTTT. Encoded protein: CASSPKGLWEKLFF.

The rearrangement uses TRBV5-6 and TRBJ1-5, with 8 bases that match TRBD1. CDR3 length equals 14 residues. CDR1 SGHDT and CDR2 YYEEEE come from the germline V gene. Trimming took 4 bases from V and 10 from J; bases not matched to a gene: 10. CDR3 nucleotide sequence: TGTGCCAGCAGCCCCGGACAGGGAGGACTACCCCAGCATTTT. Translation: CASSPGQGGLPQHF.

V gene TRBV6-6 combines with J gene TRBJ1-2; no clear D gene. The V gene's germline CDR1 is MNHNY and CDR2 SVGAGI (reference sequence). Trimming shortened V by 0 bases and J by 4 bases, and 6 bases separated the two germline ends. The CDR3 contains 13 residues. CDR3 loop: CASSYSGIYGYTF. CDR3 coding DNA: TGTGCCAGCAGTTACTCAGGGATCTATGGCTACACCTTC.

This clone has more than one count but fewer than ten. This chain connects TRBV28 to TRBJ1-1; D is undetermined. V lost 5 bases to trimming and J lost 0 bases, with 7 bases between them. This CDR3 spans 13 amino acids. Per germline, CDR1 MDHEN and CDR2 SYDVKM. In nucleotides, the CDR3 is TGTGCCAGCAGTCCCCTTATGAACACTGAAGCTTTCTTT. This gives the protein CASSPLMNTEAFF.

The chain recombines TRBV6-1 with TRBJ1-1; D remains ambiguous. This CDR3 region has 12 residues. The V and J ends lost 2 bases and 6 bases respectively, with 7 bases between them. Germline V gives CDR1 MNHNS, CDR2 SASEGT. The CDR3, as DNA: TGTGCCAGCAGTGAATTGAAGTCTGAAGCTTTCTTT. Encoded protein: CASSELKSEAFF.

This chain connects TRBV30 to TRBJ1-2; the D is unclear. V lost 3 bases and J 6 bases, leaving 14 bases between the germline ends. Germline CDR1 GTSNPN, CDR2 SVGIG (reference sequence). CDR3 length: 13 residues. The CDR3 loop reads CAWSVGPGHGYTF. The CDR3, as DNA: TGTGCCTGGAGCGTCGGACCTGGGCATGGCTACACCTTC.

The CDR3 here is CASSYSGLGEQYF. CDR3 coding DNA: TGTGCCAGCAGTTACTCAGGCCTAGGGGAGCAGTACTTC. The V and J genes are TRBV6-5 and TRBJ2-7; D uncertain. CDR1 is MNHEY and CDR2 is SVGAGI in the germline V gene. The CDR3 sequence is 13 residues long. Trimming stripped 0 bases from V and 7 bases from J, with 10 bases between.

The rearrangement joins TRBV13 to TRBJ1-4, with D perhaps matching TRBD1 (5 bases). The CDR3 length is 15 residues. Germline V gene lookup returns CDR1 PRHDT and CDR2 FYEKMQ (reference sequence). The V gene lost 0 bases and the J gene lost 3 bases, with 8 bases spanning the gap. CDR3 sequence reads: CASSLGVTANEKLFF. CDR3 bases: TGTGCCAGCAGCTTAGGCGTGACAGCTAATGAAAAACTGTTTTTT.

The J gene is TRBJ2-7, the V gene TRBV18; D assignment may be TRBD1 or TRBD2 (7 bases each). The ends were cut back, 0 bases at V and 6 bases at J, with 12 bases in the middle. The CDR3 is 14 residues long. CDR1 is KGHSH, CDR2 LQKENI, per germline. The CDR3 bases are TGTGCCAGCTCACCACCGCAGGGGGAGGGCGAGCAGTACTTC. Translated, it gives CASSPPQGEGEQYF.

V usage is TRBV7-2 and J usage is TRBJ1-3; D gene ambiguous. CDR1 is SGHTA and CDR2 is FQGNSA in the germline V gene. The CDR3 runs 14 residues. V dropped 5 bases and J dropped 4 bases, with 12 bases sitting between them. CDR3 DNA: TGTGCCAGCAGCCTTCCCCCACAGGGAAACACCATATATTTT. This gives the protein CASSLPPQGNTIYF.

The genes are TRBV2 and TRBJ2-5; TRBD1 or TRBD2 may be the D gene (6 bases each). Trimming took off 8 bases at V and 8 bases at J, with 15 bases between the two ends. The germline V gene encodes CDR1 SNHLY and CDR2 FYNNEI. The CDR3 spans 12 residues. The CDR3 reads CASLLRGLTQYF. In nucleotides, the CDR3 is TGTGCCAGCCTCCTCCGGGGGCTCACCCAGTACTTC.

This clone was counted between two and nine times. This sequence joins TRBV7-3 and TRBJ1-1; D gene ambiguous. CDR1 and CDR2 (germline): SGHTA, FQGTGA. This CDR3 contains 13 residues. The V end lost 3 bases, the J end lost 4 bases, and 9 bases lay between the germline ends. The chain's CDR3 is CASSLNIGTEAFF. As DNA, the CDR3 is TGTGCCAGCAGCTTGAACATAGGCACTGAAGCTTTCTTT.

The genes are TRBV15 and TRBJ1-2, with 8 bases lining up with TRBD1. The CDR3 totals 15 residues. V dropped 0 bases and J dropped 8; count of bases not matched to a gene: 8. Germline V gene sequence: CDR1 LNHNV, CDR2 YYDKDF (reference sequence). The CDR3 nucleotides read TGTGCCACCAGCAGAGACCCGGACAGGGTCGAAGGCTACACCTTC. It codes for CATSRDPDRVEGYTF.

The V gene is TRBV14, the J gene TRBJ2-3; perhaps TRBD1 as D (5 bases). Germline V gives CDR1 SGHDN, CDR2 FVKESK. This CDR3 has 17 amino acids. V was clipped by 1 base and J by 5 bases, with 19 bases between them. The DNA of the CDR3 is TGTGCCAGCAGCCAAGGGGGCCGACTCGATTGGGGAGATACGCAGTATTTT. It translates to CASSQGGRLDWGDTQYF.

This sequence joins TRBV30 and TRBJ2-5; TRBD2 agrees at 9 bases. The germline CDR1 and CDR2 sequences are GTSNPN and SVGIG (reference sequence). The CDR3 runs 15 residues. Germline trimming cut 0 bases from V and 5 bases from J; bases unmatched to any gene: 7. CDR3 coding DNA: TGTGCCTGGAGTGTGGCGGGGGGGCCGTTGGAGACCCAGTACTTC. It yields the protein CAWSVAGGPLETQYF.

V and J are TRBV5-1 and TRBJ1-2, with 7 nucleotides matching TRBD1. V was pared by 2 bases and J by 4 bases, with 2 bases of the junction left unmatched. CDR3 length: 13 residues. Germline-derived CDR1 and CDR2 are SGHRS and YFSETQ. CDR3 DNA sequence: TGCGCCAGCAGCTTTGAGGGGGCCTATGGCTACACCTTC. It is translated as CASSFEGAYGYTF.

The J gene is TRBJ2-2, the V gene TRBV5-1, with 7 bases matching TRBD1. The CDR3 loop spans 16 amino acids. Germline V gives CDR1 SGHRS, CDR2 YFSETQ. J was trimmed by 5 bases and V by 3 bases; bases with no gene match: 10. The CDR3 loop is CASSYGPGQTTGELFF. CDR3 DNA: TGCGCCAGCAGCTATGGACCGGGACAGACTACCGGGGAGCTGTTTTTT.

The V and J genes are TRBV7-2 and TRBJ2-7; D may be TRBD2 (6 bases). Germline CDR1 reads SGHTA; CDR2 reads FQGNSA. The V end was cut by 3 bases, the J end by 0 bases, with 21 bases between. CDR3 length equals 18 residues. The CDR3 sequence is CASSFRVATGESSYEQYF. CDR3 sequence (DNA): TGTGCCAGCAGCTTTCGGGTCGCGACGGGGGAGAGCTCCTACGAGCAGTACTTC.

This rearrangement joins TRBV11-2 to TRBJ2-5, with 11 bases fitting TRBD2. V lost 2 bases and J lost 2; bases outside the gene matches: 1. The CDR3 is 15 amino acids. CDR1 is SGHAT, CDR2 FQNNGV, per germline. CDR3 sequence (DNA): TGTGCCAGCAGCTTACTAGCGGGGGGACAAGAGACCCAGTACTTC. Protein: CASSLLAGGQETQYF.